Presented here are 30 T cell receptor beta chains from one specimen sequenced in a study of regulatory T cells in long-lasting Graves disease. Libraries of TCR beta came from iRepertoire HTBI primers plus Arm-PCR of CDR3 regions. TCRdb itself ran the multiplex PCR reads through MiXCR, one entry per CDR3 protein. The table includes more than 350,000 distinct CDR3 sequences, just under 15% detected once. Time point noted: newly diagnosed GD, antithyroid drugs for less than 3 months. From RNA extracted from PBMCs, the TCR library was made. The data also belong to a second study, concerning T cells in Graves' hyperthyroidism and ophthalmopathy.

This material consisted of peripheral blood mononuclear cells (PBMCs), taken at new diagnosis, from a patient treated with antithyroid drugs. The receptors were gathered from a woman aged 25 to 45 with Graves disease.

Only a few counts were recorded for this clonotype. The chain uses TRBV4-1 and TRBJ2-2; TRBD2 might be the D (6 bases). The CDR3 consists of 17 residues. From germline, CDR1 is MGHRA and CDR2 YSYEKL. The V gene lost 5 bases and the J gene lost 7 bases, with 23 bases spanning the gap. DNA for the CDR3: TGCGCCAGCAGCGCGGGGTCTGGCGAGGGCGCAGGCGGGGAGCTGTTTTTT. Translated, it gives CASSAGSGEGAGGELFF.

This clonotype occurred once. The chain combines TRBV14 with TRBJ2-1; D gene ambiguous. The germline V gene encodes CDR1 SGHDN and CDR2 FVKESK. The CDR3 has 16 residues. Trimming took 1 base from V and 5 from J, leaving 15 bases between them. CDR3 protein: CASSQVAMSTNNEQFF. CDR3 DNA sequence: TGTGCCAGCAGCCAAGTGGCGATGTCGACCAACAATGAGCAGTTCTTC.

The V and J genes are TRBV15 and TRBJ2-3; D not resolved. V was trimmed by 3 bases and J by 1 base, leaving 11 bases between them. This CDR3 spans 15 amino acids. The germline V gene has CDR1 LNHNV and CDR2 YYDKDF (reference sequence). The CDR3 coding sequence is TGTGCCACCAGCAGGGACGAAGCCGGCACAGATACGCAGTATTTT. Its translation: CATSRDEAGTDTQYF.

This clonotype has at least ten counts. The chain joins TRBV6-9 to TRBJ1-6; 8 bases are shared with TRBD1. Germline V gene sequence: CDR1 MNHGY, CDR2 SVAAGI. Unmatched junction bases numbered 10, after V lost 3 bases and J lost 9 bases. CDR3 size: 16 residues. The CDR3 reads CASSYEDREVGSPLHF. The CDR3 DNA reads TGTGCCAGCAGTTACGAGGACAGGGAGGTCGGTTCACCCCTCCACTTT.

In this sample, this clonotype turned up many times. V gene TRBV2 combines with J gene TRBJ2-7; no definite D call. Deletions cut 5 bases from V and 0 bases from J, with 11 bases between. From germline, CDR1 is SNHLY and CDR2 FYNNEI. The CDR3 length is 14 residues. The CDR3 protein is CASSSSQLSYEQYF. CDR3 DNA: TGTGCCAGCAGTTCTTCTCAACTCTCCTACGAGCAGTACTTC. Combining the CDR3 with reference TRBV2 and TRBJ2-7 gives the whole variable domain EPEVTQTPSHQVTQMGQEVILRCVPISNHLYFYWYRQILGQKVEFLVSFYNNEISEKSEIFDDQFSVERPDGSNFTLKIRSTKLEDSAMYFCASSSSQLSYEQYFGPGTRLTVT.

This clonotype was observed many times. The genes are TRBV12-3 or TRBV12-4 and TRBJ2-6, with D perhaps being TRBD1 or TRBD2 (6 bases each). The V end was cut by 10 bases, the J end by 4 bases, with 20 bases between. CDR3 length equals 16 residues. The CDR3 nucleotides read TGTGCCACCCTTAGGGGGGAGAGGGCCGGGGCCAACGTCCTGACTTTC. Protein product: CATLRGERAGANVLTF.

This clonotype was counted a few times. This chain links TRBV6-1 with TRBJ2-5; 11 bases match TRBD2. Trimming took 3 bases from V and 5 from J; bases not matched to a gene: 8. From germline, CDR1 is MNHNS and CDR2 SASEGT. The CDR3 loop spans 16 amino acids. Here the CDR3 DNA reads TGTGCCAGCAGTGAGCAGGTAGCGGGAGGGGGGGAGACCCAGTACTTC. Its protein product is CASSEQVAGGGETQYF.

This clonotype has ten or more counts. This sequence joins TRBV7-3 and TRBJ2-3; D may be TRBD2 (5 bases). Per germline, CDR1 SGHTA and CDR2 FQGTGA. V was pared by 2 bases and J by 2 bases, with 8 bases between. This CDR3 contains 14 residues. The CDR3 DNA reads TGTGCCAGCAGCTTAGCGGAGGCCACAGATACGCAGTATTTT. It codes for CASSLAEATDTQYF.

This clonotype was picked up many times. The gene calls are TRBV12-3 or TRBV12-4 and TRBJ2-1, with 8 bases lining up with TRBD2. This CDR3 has 15 amino acids. Germline trimming cut 5 bases from V and 2 bases from J; bases unmatched to any gene: 5. The CDR3 protein is CASSASGRAYNEQFF. Written as DNA, the CDR3 is TGTGCCAGCAGTGCAAGCGGGAGAGCCTACAATGAGCAGTTCTTC.

A few counts support this clonotype. The chain joins TRBV7-9 to TRBJ1-4; no firm D call. V lost 4 bases and J lost 8, with 17 bases in between. The germline CDR1 and CDR2 sequences are SEHNR and FQNEAQ (reference sequence). The CDR3 loop spans 15 amino acids. CDR3 nucleotides: TGTGCCAGCAGCTCCCTCGGGGTTGTAGAAGAAAAACTGTTTTTT. It encodes CASSSLGVVEEKLFF.

This clonotype was detected ten times or more. The chain links TRBV28 to TRBJ2-7; D is ambiguous. Germline-derived CDR1 and CDR2 are MDHEN and SYDVKM. The CDR3 is 13 residues long. V lost 8 bases to trimming and J lost 1 base, with 12 bases between them. The CDR3 sequence: CASGYQSSYEQYF. The CDR3 DNA is TGTGCCAGCGGATACCAGTCTTCCTACGAGCAGTACTTC.

Remarks on this clonotype: This clone may be a read error of a much larger clone one base away. This rearrangement joins TRBV28 to TRBJ2-3; D is perhaps TRBD2 (7 bases). The better agreement between TRBJ2-7 and the DNA end casts doubt on the J call. Germline V gene data show CDR1 as MDHEN and CDR2 as SYDVKM. The CDR3 extends over 15 amino acids. The CDR3 bases are TGTGCCAGCGCCGCACAGGGAGGGATGTCCTACGAGCAGTACTTC. Amino acids: CASAAQGGMSYEQYF.

This chain uses TRBV6-2 or TRBV6-3 with TRBJ2-4; TRBD2 aligns across 8 bases. CDR1 MNHEY and CDR2 SVGEGT come from the germline V gene. Germline trimming cut 5 bases from V and 2 bases from J; bases unmatched to any gene: 14. The CDR3 runs to 18 residues. The CDR3 reads CASSEGPRSGRTKNIQYF. For the CDR3, the DNA is TGTGCCAGCAGTGAAGGTCCAAGGAGCGGGAGAACCAAAAACATTCAGTACTTC.

This clonotype was observed many times. The chain joins TRBV20-1 to TRBJ2-2; D not certain. The germline gives CDR1 DFQATT, CDR2 SNEGSKA (reference sequence). The CDR3 runs to 12 residues. V shed 2 bases and J shed 2 bases, with 3 bases lying between them. The chain's CDR3 is CSARPNTGELFF. CDR3 DNA sequence: TGCAGTGCTAGACCAAACACCGGGGAGCTGTTTTTT.

This clonotype has a count of ten or more. The genes are TRBV2 and TRBJ1-5; 7 bases align to TRBD1. This CDR3 region has 16 residues. Germline assignment: CDR1 SNHLY and CDR2 FYNNEI. Trimming cost V 3 bases and J 6 bases; bases outside gene matches: 11. The CDR3 spells CASSDIQGGDTQPQHF. The CDR3 DNA follows: TGTGCCAGCAGTGATATCCAGGGGGGGGACACTCAGCCCCAGCATTTT.

This clonotype was observed a single time. This rearrangement joins TRBV4-2 to TRBJ2-4; D gene uncertain. V was trimmed by 0 bases and J by 3 bases, leaving 15 bases between them. The CDR3 runs to 17 residues. Germline CDR1 LGHNA, CDR2 YNFKEQ. The CDR3 DNA is TGTGCCAGCAGCCAAGATGGCCTGCGACGTGGCAAAAACATTCAGTACTTC. It specifies CASSQDGLRRGKNIQYF.

This clonotype has ten or more counts. This rearrangement joins TRBV7-3 to TRBJ2-3; TRBD2 matches at 11 bases. Per the germline V gene, CDR1 is SGHTA and CDR2 is FQGTGA. V dropped 5 bases and J dropped 7; count of bases not matched to a gene: 5. CDR3 length: 14 amino acids. The CDR3 here is CASSPTSGSNTQYF. In DNA form, the CDR3 reads TGTGCCAGCAGCCCAACTAGCGGGAGTAATACGCAGTATTTT.

This clonotype was recorded a few times. The chain links TRBV9 to TRBJ2-6, with D uncertain. V lost 1 base and J 0 bases, leaving 5 bases between the germline ends. This CDR3 region has 15 residues. Germline CDR1 and CDR2: SGDLS and YYNGEE. The CDR3 nucleotides read TGTGCCAGCAGCGTAACCCTCTCTGGGGCCAACGTCCTGACTTTC. Residues: CASSVTLSGANVLTF.

This clonotype has only one observation. A clone one base away is much larger, so this may be a read error. The rearrangement links TRBV27 to TRBJ2-7; the match to TRBD2 covers 10 bases. The junction had 9 bases not matched to a gene; V was cut back by 6 bases and J by 7 bases. Germline V gene sequence: CDR1 MNHEY, CDR2 SMNVEV (reference sequence). The CDR3 spans 14 residues. In nucleotides, the CDR3 is TGTGCCAGCAGATATAGCGGGAGGTCATGGGAGCAGTACTTC. It encodes CASRYSGRSWEQYF.

This clonotype came up a few times. The gene calls are TRBV12-3 or TRBV12-4 and TRBJ1-5; 7 bases line up with TRBD1. Unmatched junction bases numbered 7, after V lost 5 bases and J lost 0 bases. The CDR3 contains 16 residues. CDR3 amino acids: CASSPGGRDSNQPQHF. In DNA form, the CDR3 reads TGTGCCAGCAGTCCAGGGGGACGGGATAGCAATCAGCCCCAGCATTTT.

J is TRBJ2-1 and V is TRBV5-1; 14 bases line up with TRBD2. The length of the CDR3 is 16 residues. V was pared by 4 bases and J by 2 bases, with 2 bases of the junction left unmatched. Germline V gene sequence: CDR1 SGHRS, CDR2 YFSETQ. CDR3 loop: CASSPGLAGAYNEQFF. Written as DNA, the CDR3 is TGCGCCAGCAGCCCGGGACTAGCGGGAGCCTACAATGAGCAGTTCTTC.

This clonotype appeared many times. This sequence joins TRBV19 and TRBJ2-7; 9 bases match TRBD1. There are 13 residues in the CDR3. Trimming took 3 bases from V and 3 from J; bases not matched to a gene: 0. CDR1 is LNHDA and CDR2 is SQIVND in the germline V gene (reference sequence). As DNA, the CDR3 is TGTGCCAGTAGTATGACAGGGGGCTACGAGCAGTACTTC. Translating it yields CASSMTGGYEQYF.

There are a few counts of this clonotype. This chain joins TRBV19 and TRBJ2-3; 8 bases are shared with TRBD2. The CDR3 spans 15 residues. Germline assignment: CDR1 LNHDA and CDR2 SQIVND (reference sequence). After removal of 3 bases from V and 0 bases from J, the junction contained 2 bases not matched to a gene. CDR3 nucleotides: TGTGCCAGTAGTATTCGCGGGGGGAGCACAGATACGCAGTATTTT. Amino acid sequence: CASSIRGGSTDTQYF.

V is TRBV5-1 and J is TRBJ1-3; 8 bases are shared with TRBD1. This CDR3 has 15 amino acids. Looked up from germline, CDR1 is SGHRS and CDR2 is YFSETQ. After removal of 2 bases from V and 11 bases from J, the junction contained 12 bases not matched to a gene. The CDR3 protein is CASSFSPGQEDPIYF. For the CDR3, the DNA is TGCGCCAGCAGCTTTTCGCCGGGACAGGAAGACCCCATATATTTT.

The chain carries TRBV9 and TRBJ2-3; D might be TRBD1 or TRBD2, each matching 5 bases. Germline V gives CDR1 SGDLS, CDR2 YYNGEE. The CDR3 runs 15 residues. V was shortened by 4 bases and J by 2 bases, with 14 bases between the two germline ends. The CDR3, as DNA: TGTGCCAGCAGCTTGGGACCGGCGGTCACAGATACGCAGTATTTT. It specifies CASSLGPAVTDTQYF.

This clonotype was picked up one time. A much more abundant neighbour one base away suggests this may be a read error. V is TRBV20-1 and J is TRBJ2-1, with D tentatively TRBD2 (6 bases). V lost 5 bases to trimming and J lost 10 bases, with 24 bases between them. Germline V gene data show CDR1 as DFQATT and CDR2 as SNEGSKA (reference sequence). The length of the CDR3 is 15 residues. In DNA form, the CDR3 reads TGCAGTGCTCAGAGGCCCAGCGGGCCGACCTACGAGCAGTTCTTC. Protein: CSAQRPSGPTYEQFF.

This clonotype was found many times. J is TRBJ2-1 and V is TRBV7-3; a possible D gene is TRBD1 (6 bases). This CDR3 contains 15 residues. Trimming took 4 bases from V and 4 from J, leaving 14 bases between them. In germline, CDR1 is SGHTA, CDR2 FQGTGA. CDR3 sequence (DNA): TGTGCCAGCAGCTCCAATCAGGGGAAATACAATGAGCAGTTCTTC. It is translated as CASSSNQGKYNEQFF.

The table lists this clonotype with many counts. The chain recombines TRBV24-1 with TRBJ2-1, with D tentatively TRBD1 or TRBD2 (5 bases each). The germline V gene encodes CDR1 KGHDR and CDR2 SFDVKD. The CDR3 spans 16 residues. V shed 3 bases and J shed 5 bases, with 16 bases lying between them. Written as DNA, the CDR3 is TGTGCCACCAGTGATGCTGGGGACCTCAACAACAATGAGCAGTTCTTC. Translation: CATSDAGDLNNNEQFF.

This clonotype was seen repeatedly, ten times or more. The rearrangement links TRBV12-5 to TRBJ2-2, with no clear D. Trimming removed 1 base from V and 6 bases from J, with 3 bases in between. The CDR3 runs 12 residues. Germline CDR1 LGHNT, CDR2 FRNRAP. In nucleotides, the CDR3 is TGTGCTAGTGGTTTGGGCTCCGGGGAGCTGTTTTTT. Its translation: CASGLGSGELFF. The full variable domain, completed using reference TRBV12-5 and TRBJ2-2, is DARVTQTPRHKVTEMGQEVTMRCQPILGHNTVFWYRQTMMQGLELLAYFRNRAPLDDSGMPKDRFSAEMPDATLATLKIQPSEPRDSAVYFCASGLGSGELFFGEGSRLTVL.

This clonotype occurred many times. The chain has TRBV12-3 or TRBV12-4 and TRBJ1-3; a weak D match, TRBD1 (5 bases). Trimming shortened V by 5 bases and J by 3 bases, and 11 bases separated the two germline ends. The CDR3 is made up of 14 amino acids. CDR3 bases: TGTGCCAGCAGTCATCGGGGCAGTGGAAACACCATATATTTT. Its translation: CASSHRGSGNTIYF.